The 25 T cell receptor beta chains given below trace back to one sample, sequenced in a study of shared clonotypes between healthy human individuals. Clones were sequenced by immunoSEQ multiplex PCR, and TCRdb holds only the in-frame ones, with some missing. The sample has about 2.2 million clones; roughly 95% are singletons. Naive-designated CD8 cells lacked CD45RO, were positively enriched for CCR7, and omitted terminally differentiated effector memory CD45RA+ cells. The sample consisted of naive CD8+ T cells from PBMCs. These receptors were obtained from a man aged 18 to 30 in good health. Some clones in this sample may be carry-over from other donors' samples.

This chain uses TRBV28 with TRBJ1-3; the D gene is possibly TRBD1 (5 bases). Trimming pared 6 bases from V and 9 bases from J, leaving 15 bases between. Germline V gene sequence: CDR1 MDHEN, CDR2 SYDVKM. The CDR3 sequence is 13 residues long. CDR3 nucleotides: TGTGCCAGCAGACCGGGGCGAGGTGTCACCATATATTTT. Translated: CASRPGRGVTIYF.

The rearrangement joins TRBV4-1 to TRBJ1-1; no definite D call. This CDR3 is 16 amino acids long. Trimming shortened V by 4 bases and J by 1 base, and 16 bases separated the two germline ends. CDR1 MGHRA and CDR2 YSYEKL come from the germline V gene. CDR3: CASSPHDWAANTEAFF. Written as DNA, the CDR3 is TGCGCCAGCAGCCCCCACGATTGGGCAGCGAACACTGAAGCTTTCTTT.

V is TRBV4-2 and J is TRBJ2-7, with D hard to call. CDR1 and CDR2 (germline): LGHNA, YNFKEQ. The CDR3 has 16 residues. V lost 0 bases and J 3 bases, leaving 15 bases between the germline ends. DNA for the CDR3: TGTGCCAGCAGCCAAGATCCCGGTGTCAAGGTCTACGAGCAGTACTTC. The encoded protein is CASSQDPGVKVYEQYF.

The chain links TRBV23-1 to TRBJ2-7; TRBD1 matches 8 bases. TRBV23-1 falls under the ORF class, with uncertain function. J gave up 4 bases and V 9 bases, and 8 bases lay outside the gene matches. The CDR3 totals 13 residues. CDR3 residues: CASLRTGWYEQYF. The CDR3 DNA follows: TGCGCCAGTCTACGGACAGGGTGGTACGAGCAGTACTTC.

Note on this clone: This specimen includes other DNA sequences encoding the same CDR3. This chain links TRBV11-2 with TRBJ2-5; 8 positions match TRBD1. Looked up from germline, CDR1 is SGHAT and CDR2 is FQNNGV. This CDR3 region has 15 residues. V shed 3 bases and J 5 bases; nucleotides not matched to a gene: 8. This CDR3 is CASSFGQGAWETQYF. DNA for the CDR3: TGTGCCAGCAGCTTTGGGCAGGGGGCTTGGGAGACCCAGTACTTC.

The chain links TRBV27 to TRBJ1-1, with a weak D call TRBD1 (6 bases). CDR3 length: 14 amino acids. Trimming stripped 2 bases from V and 6 bases from J, with 13 bases between. The germline V gene encodes CDR1 MNHEY and CDR2 SMNVEV (reference sequence). CDR3 DNA sequence: TGTGCCAGCAGTTTAGGAAAGGGGGTCCCTGAAGCTTTCTTT. This translates into CASSLGKGVPEAFF.

The chain employs TRBV9 and TRBJ2-1, with TRBD1 matching over 9 bases. From germline, CDR1 is SGDLS and CDR2 YYNGEE. J gave up 9 bases and V 0 bases, and 13 bases lay outside the gene matches. The CDR3 has 17 amino acids. The CDR3 DNA reads as TGTGCCAGCAGCGTAGCTGGGACAGGGTACTATGATGGTGAGCAGTTCTTC. This gives the protein CASSVAGTGYYDGEQFF.

The V and J genes are TRBV6-5 and TRBJ2-2; D is undetermined. This CDR3 has 13 residues. Trimming took 1 base from V and 4 from J, leaving 4 bases between them. CDR1 is MNHEY, CDR2 SVGAGI, per germline. CDR3 region: CASSYFGTGELFF. CDR3 nucleotide sequence: TGTGCCAGCAGTTACTTCGGCACCGGGGAGCTGTTTTTT.

V is TRBV7-9 and J is TRBJ2-2; a weak D match, TRBD1 (6 bases). Germline CDR1 and CDR2: SEHNR and FQNEAQ (reference sequence). The V end was cut by 1 base, the J end by 4 bases, with 13 bases between. This CDR3 has 16 residues. The CDR3 sequence: CASSLDRDRGTGELFF. CDR3 DNA: TGTGCCAGCAGCTTAGACAGGGACCGGGGCACCGGGGAGCTGTTTTTT.

A word on this clone: This same CDR3 is encoded by further DNA sequences in the sample. The J gene is TRBJ1-2, the V gene TRBV28; D gene ambiguous. The CDR3 contains 13 residues. Trimming took off 3 bases at V and 3 bases at J, with 8 bases between the two ends. Per the germline V gene, CDR1 is MDHEN and CDR2 is SYDVKM. The CDR3 reads CASSLLGYYGYTF. CDR3 nucleotide sequence: TGTGCCAGCAGTTTGTTAGGGTACTATGGCTACACCTTC.

The CDR3 DNA follows: TGTGCCAGCAGTGACCGTTACAGGGATTCCTACTATGGCTACACCTTC. As protein: CASSDRYRDSYYGYTF. The chain uses TRBV6-4 and TRBJ1-2, with D possibly TRBD1 on 6 matching bases. The V and J ends lost 2 bases and 3 bases respectively, with 16 bases between them. The germline gives CDR1 MRHNA, CDR2 SNTAGT. CDR3 size: 16 residues.

V and J are TRBV27 and TRBJ1-2; no firm D call. V was clipped by 6 bases and J by 4 bases, with 15 bases between them. This CDR3 spans 14 amino acids. Germline-derived CDR1 and CDR2 are MNHEY and SMNVEV (reference sequence). CDR3 amino acids: CASSPTGITYGYTF. CDR3 sequence (DNA): TGTGCCAGCAGCCCTACCGGTATAACCTATGGCTACACCTTC.

V and J are TRBV6-6 and TRBJ1-4; D is uncertain. The germline V and J ends were trimmed by 0 bases and 4 bases, with 6 bases remaining between them. Germline-derived CDR1 and CDR2 are MNHNY and SVGAGI (reference sequence). The CDR3 is 14 amino acids. Written as DNA, the CDR3 is TGTGCCAGCAGTTACTCGCCAGTTAATGAAAAACTGTTTTTT. Amino acid sequence: CASSYSPVNEKLFF.

The J gene is TRBJ2-5, the V gene TRBV4-3, with D perhaps TRBD1 or TRBD2 (5 bases each). Trimming pared 0 bases from V and 1 base from J, leaving 9 bases between. Germline V gives CDR1 LGHNA, CDR2 YSLEER. The CDR3 loop spans 15 amino acids. The CDR3 loop reads CASSQDPGPQETQYF. The CDR3 region has the DNA TGCGCCAGCAGCCAAGATCCGGGGCCCCAAGAGACCCAGTACTTC.

This chain uses TRBV14 with TRBJ2-2; perhaps TRBD2 as D (6 bases). Trimming removed 1 base at V and 5 bases at J, with 17 bases between. The CDR3 sequence is 17 residues long. In germline, CDR1 is SGHDN, CDR2 FVKESK. The CDR3 here is CASSQVFGGARTGELFF. DNA for the CDR3: TGTGCCAGCAGCCAAGTGTTTGGCGGGGCGAGGACCGGGGAGCTGTTTTTT.

The rearrangement uses TRBV28 and TRBJ1-4, with D hard to call. V lost 5 bases and J lost 0, with 19 bases in between. This CDR3 region has 18 residues. Germline assignment: CDR1 MDHEN and CDR2 SYDVKM. The DNA for the CDR3 is TGTGCCAGCAGTCTCTTTCTCACAGCCAGTGCAACTAATGAAAAACTGTTTTTT. Amino acids: CASSLFLTASATNEKLFF.

The rearrangement links TRBV11-3 to TRBJ2-2, with D possibly TRBD2 on 6 matching bases. The germline V gene encodes CDR1 SGHNT and CDR2 YENEEA. The CDR3 spans 17 residues. V was shortened by 1 base and J by 1 base, with 13 bases between the two germline ends. CDR3: CASSLGLAEMNTGELFF. In DNA form, the CDR3 reads TGTGCCAGCAGCTTAGGGTTAGCGGAGATGAACACCGGGGAGCTGTTTTTT.

The chain employs TRBV11-2 and TRBJ2-1; 8 bases line up with TRBD2. V shed 5 bases and J 6 bases; nucleotides not matched to a gene: 15. Germline assignment: CDR1 SGHAT and CDR2 FQNNGV. This CDR3 contains 17 residues. The CDR3 loop is CASSLFGSGRGINEQFF. DNA for the CDR3: TGTGCCAGCAGCCTGTTTGGGAGCGGGAGAGGTATCAATGAGCAGTTCTTC.

The chain has TRBV21-1 and TRBJ2-1; the table's D call TRBD1 went unverified against the DNA. TRBV21-1 is given as a pseudogene. CDR3 length: 16 amino acids. The CDR3 protein is CASSRRTEKNYNEQFF. The DNA of the CDR3 is TGTGCCAGCAGCCGTCGGACAGAAAAAAACTACAATGAGCAGTTCTTC.

This chain connects TRBV4-1 to TRBJ2-7; 10 bases match TRBD2. Germline-derived CDR1 and CDR2 are MGHRA and YSYEKL. The CDR3 contains 16 residues. Trimming at V came to 2 bases and at J to 7 bases, leaving 11 bases not matched to a gene. This CDR3 reads CASSQSGTSAMWEQYF. For the CDR3, the DNA is TGCGCCAGCAGCCAAAGCGGGACTAGCGCAATGTGGGAGCAGTACTTC.

The CDR3 loop is CASSHRDRGDPMNTEAFF. CDR3 nucleotide sequence: TGTGCCAGCAGCCATCGCGACAGGGGCGACCCCATGAACACTGAAGCTTTCTTT. V gene TRBV9 combines with J gene TRBJ1-1, with 8 nucleotides matching TRBD1. With 4 bases clipped from V and 0 bases from J, the junction kept 14 bases outside the gene matches. The germline CDR1 and CDR2 sequences are SGDLS and YYNGEE. The CDR3 spans 18 residues.

The genes are TRBV5-1 and TRBJ1-4, with TRBD1 matching over 9 bases. The CDR3 extends over 15 amino acids. Germline CDR1 and CDR2: SGHRS and YFSETQ. Germline trimming cut 1 base from V and 7 bases from J; bases unmatched to any gene: 5. CDR3 bases: TGCGCCAGCAGCTTGTTGGGGACAGGGCCTGAAAAACTGTTTTTT. Residues: CASSLLGTGPEKLFF.

This chain uses TRBV2 with TRBJ2-1; 10 bases map to TRBD2. Per the germline V gene, CDR1 is SNHLY and CDR2 is FYNNEI. This CDR3 region has 13 residues. The junction had 6 bases not matched to a gene; V was cut back by 8 bases and J by 8 bases. As DNA, the CDR3 is TGTGCCAGCGTTAGCGGGAGGAAGGATGAGCAGTTCTTC. Translation: CASVSGRKDEQFF.

The chain combines TRBV14 with TRBJ2-1; D gene unclear. Germline values: CDR1 SGHDN, CDR2 FVKESK. CDR3 size: 14 residues. V lost 1 base to trimming and J lost 7 bases, with 11 bases between them. The CDR3 nucleotides read TGTGCCAGCAGCCAAGTTCGACATCCAAATGAGCAGTTCTTC. Its translation: CASSQVRHPNEQFF.

The chain carries TRBV7-2 and TRBJ2-7; TRBD2 might be the D (6 bases). The CDR3 has 13 residues. The germline CDR1 and CDR2 sequences are SGHTA and FQGNSA. Trimming took off 6 bases at V and 3 bases at J, with 12 bases between the two ends. The CDR3 nucleotides are TGTGCCAGCAGGCGGGGACTCAACTACGAGCAGTACTTC. Its protein product is CASRRGLNYEQYF.